This T cell receptor beta chain was recorded in a study of preoperative IRX-2 immunotherapy in early breast cancer. Sequencing was performed with immunoSEQ multiplex PCR; in TCRdb, only in-frame clones are kept and a portion is missing. The sample includes roughly 99,000 clones, 80% to 90% of them seen just once. The CDR3 extends over 13 amino acids. Per the germline V gene, CDR1 is SQVTM and CDR2 is ANQGSEA. The ends were cut back, 7 bases at V and 1 base at J, with 13 bases in the middle. Treatment noted: preoperative locoregional IRX-2 cytokine immunotherapy. This phase Ib study tested locoregional IRX-2 cytokine immunotherapy given before surgery.

The receptor's source is a human donor with breast cancer. The chain links TRBV29-1 to TRBJ1-1; D is possibly TRBD1 (6 bases). Sequenced here: tumor tissue, sampled after IRX-2 immunotherapy. The CDR3 loop reads CSGGQGWNTEAFF. CDR3 sequence (DNA): TGCAGCGGAGGTCAGGGGTGGAACACTGAAGCTTTCTTT.